Listed here are 25 T cell receptor beta chains from one sample, sequenced in a study of shared T cell receptors in the human thymus. Sequenced by immunoSEQ multiplex PCR; TCRdb stores in-frame clones only, minus some. The sample records 600,000 to 900,000 clones, 80% to 90% being singletons. These data were likewise used in another study, on human thymus T cells.

Sequenced material: thymocytes. The receptors were gathered from a girl less than two years old with a congenital heart defect.

CDR3 sequence (DNA): TGTGCCAGCAGTGAAGCGCTAGAGGGACAGGGGGGCCAGCCCCAGCATTTT. Amino acid sequence: CASSEALEGQGGQPQHF. This sequence joins TRBV2 and TRBJ1-5; 11 nucleotides line up with TRBD1. The CDR3 sequence is 17 residues long. Germline V gives CDR1 SNHLY, CDR2 FYNNEI. V shed 0 bases and J 7 bases; nucleotides not matched to a gene: 8.

V is TRBV10-1 and J is TRBJ2-3; 9 bases are shared with TRBD2. CDR3 size: 18 residues. With 6 bases clipped from V and 0 bases from J, the junction kept 13 bases outside the gene matches. From germline, CDR1 is WNHNN and CDR2 SYGVQD (reference sequence). The CDR3 nucleotides read TGCGCCAGCAGCCGACCGTCAAGACTAGCGGTTAGCACAGATACGCAGTATTTT. This codes for CASSRPSRLAVSTDTQYF.

The chain is built from TRBV5-4 and TRBJ2-7; TRBD2 is a possible D gene (5 bases). Trimming left V 3 bases short and J 0 bases short, with 13 bases between. The CDR3 spans 15 residues. Germline V gene sequence: CDR1 SGHNT, CDR2 YYREEE (reference sequence). This CDR3 reads CASSSSAGISYEQYF. In DNA, the CDR3 is TGTGCCAGCAGCTCCAGTGCCGGGATCTCCTACGAGCAGTACTTC.

The gene calls are TRBV14 and TRBJ2-1, with D unclear. V was shortened by 2 bases and J by 0 bases, with 11 bases between the two germline ends. The CDR3 length is 16 residues. The germline V gene has CDR1 SGHDN and CDR2 FVKESK. The CDR3, as DNA: TGTGCCAGCAGCCAATGCGATCGGGTCTCCTACAATGAGCAGTTCTTC. Protein product: CASSQCDRVSYNEQFF.

The chain employs TRBV4-2 and TRBJ1-5, with 7 bases fitting TRBD1. CDR3 length: 15 amino acids. J lost 1 base, V lost 4 bases, and 4 bases had no gene match. Looked up from germline, CDR1 is LGHNA and CDR2 is YNFKEQ. The CDR3 bases are TGTGCCAGCAGCCGCACGGACAGGAGCAATCAGCCCCAGCATTTT. Residues: CASSRTDRSNQPQHF.

This clone has only one observation. The J gene is TRBJ2-2, the V gene TRBV4-2; a possible D gene is TRBD1 (6 bases). V lost 4 bases and J lost 5, with 35 bases in between. The CDR3 has 22 residues. From germline, CDR1 is LGHNA and CDR2 YNFKEQ. CDR3 region: CASSPRDTRTPGSWGRTGELFF. CDR3 nucleotides: TGTGCCAGCAGCCCCCGGGACACTCGAACACCGGGGAGCTGGGGTCGGACCGGGGAGCTGTTTTTT.

V and J are TRBV28 and TRBJ1-2; D gene ambiguous. Germline lookup yields CDR1 MDHEN and CDR2 SYDVKM. This CDR3 is built from 14 residues. Deletions cut 2 bases from V and 2 bases from J, with 9 bases between. The CDR3 nucleotides read TGTGCCAGCAGTTTAGATGCAGTCAACTATGGCTACACCTTC. Translation: CASSLDAVNYGYTF.

The chain combines TRBV5-6 with TRBJ1-2, with 12 bases aligning to TRBD1. Trimming cost V 3 bases and J 12 bases; bases outside gene matches: 9. CDR3 length equals 14 residues. Germline-derived CDR1 and CDR2 are SGHDT and YYEEEE. The CDR3 nucleotides read TGTGCCAGCAGCTGCGGTGGGACAGGGGGCCGGAACACCTTC. Protein product: CASSCGGTGGRNTF.

The rearrangement links TRBV6-1 to TRBJ1-5; 9 bases are shared with TRBD1. Germline V lookup: CDR1 MNHNS, CDR2 SASEGT. J lost 7 bases, V lost 5 bases, and 9 bases had no gene match. This CDR3 is 15 amino acids long. The CDR3 nucleotides read TGTGCCAGCAGTCCCCAAGGACAGGGGAGACAGCCCCAGCATTTT. Its protein product is CASSPQGQGRQPQHF.

V usage is TRBV5-6 and J usage is TRBJ1-6; D may be TRBD1 (6 bases). The CDR3 sequence is 17 residues long. Trimming removed 0 bases at V and 7 bases at J, with 17 bases between. The germline CDR1 and CDR2 sequences are SGHDT and YYEEEE. Written as DNA, the CDR3 is TGTGCCAGCAGCTTGGAAGGACCCCGGGACACCAATTCACCCCTCCACTTT. Translation: CASSLEGPRDTNSPLHF.

This rearrangement joins TRBV7-8 to TRBJ2-7; D gene ambiguous. Per germline, CDR1 SGHVS and CDR2 FQNEAQ. V was trimmed by 2 bases and J by 3 bases, leaving 14 bases between them. There are 15 residues in the CDR3. Here the CDR3 DNA reads TGTGCCAGCAGCTTATTGACTTCACAAGGCTACGAGCAGTACTTC. As protein: CASSLLTSQGYEQYF. The full variable domain, its missing parts supplied by reference TRBV7-8 and TRBJ2-7, is GAGVSQSPRYKVAKRGQDVALRCDPISGHVSLFWYQQALGQGPEFLTYFQNEAQLDKSGLPSDRFFAERPEGSVSTLKIQRTQQEDSAVYLCASSLLTSQGYEQYFGPGTRLTVT.

This clone has just a few counts. V usage is TRBV29-1 and J usage is TRBJ2-7; D is undetermined. The CDR3 loop spans 12 amino acids. V lost 6 bases to trimming and J lost 0 bases, with 9 bases between them. The germline V gene encodes CDR1 SQVTM and CDR2 ANQGSEA. The CDR3 nucleotides read TGCAGCGTGTCAGGTAACTCCTACGAGCAGTACTTC. Its translation: CSVSGNSYEQYF.

The chain links TRBV21-1 to TRBJ2-7; the table calls TRBD2, which could not be checked here. TRBV21-1 is flagged as a pseudogene. The CDR3 is 17 amino acids. The CDR3: CASSKEGEMFWFGEQYF. As DNA, the CDR3 is TGTGCCAGCAGCAAAGAGGGAGAAATGTTCTGGTTTGGGGAGCAGTACTTC.

As for this clone: Different DNA sequences within this sample yield the same CDR3. This chain links TRBV19 with TRBJ1-2, with 10 bases identical to TRBD1. The junction had 6 bases not matched to a gene; V was cut back by 6 bases and J by 2 bases. This CDR3 contains 15 residues. The V gene's germline CDR1 is LNHDA and CDR2 SQIVND (reference sequence). Here the CDR3 reads CASSPRTGGNYGYTF. As DNA, the CDR3 is TGTGCCAGTAGCCCTAGGACAGGGGGGAACTATGGCTACACCTTC. The variable domain in full, with the rest retrieved from reference TRBV19 and TRBJ1-2, is DGGITQSPKYLFRKEGQNVTLSCEQNLNHDAMYWYRQDPGQGLRLIYYSQIVNDFQKGDIAEGYSVSREKKESFPLTVTSAQKNPTAFYLCASSPRTGGNYGYTFGSGTRLTVV.

The chain couples TRBV27 to TRBJ2-7; 7 bases fit TRBD1. This CDR3 is built from 14 residues. The V segment lost 2 bases and the J segment 2 bases; nucleotides outside the gene matches: 3. CDR1 is MNHEY and CDR2 is SMNVEV in the germline V gene (reference sequence). Here the CDR3 DNA reads TGTGCCAGCAGTTTAAGGGGGCACACCTACGAGCAGTACTTC. Translation: CASSLRGHTYEQYF.

The chain is built from TRBV28 and TRBJ1-6; 7 nucleotides line up with TRBD1. Per germline, CDR1 MDHEN and CDR2 SYDVKM. This CDR3 region has 14 residues. With V trimmed by 8 bases and J by 4 bases, 5 bases remained unmatched. CDR3 residues: CASGVTGYNSPLHF. CDR3 sequence (DNA): TGTGCCAGCGGGGTGACAGGGTATAATTCACCCCTCCACTTT.

The V call is TRBV2, the J call TRBJ1-5, with TRBD1 matching over 7 bases. Germline V gene lookup returns CDR1 SNHLY and CDR2 FYNNEI. The CDR3 has 15 residues. With V trimmed by 6 bases and J by 0 bases, 5 bases remained unmatched. The chain's CDR3 is CASRDTGDSNQPQHF. The CDR3 DNA sequence: TGTGCCAGCAGGGATACAGGGGATAGCAATCAGCCCCAGCATTTT.

CDR3 coding DNA: TGTGCCAGCAGCTTTAGTAGCAATCAGCCCCAGCATTTT. This sequence encodes CASSFSSNQPQHF. This sequence joins TRBV7-9 and TRBJ1-5, with D unclear. The V and J ends lost 3 bases and 0 bases respectively, with 3 bases between them. Germline V CDR1 and CDR2: SEHNR, FQNEAQ (reference sequence). This CDR3 comprises 13 residues.

The chain carries TRBV9 and TRBJ1-1; 8 positions match TRBD1. The length of the CDR3 is 16 residues. With 3 bases clipped from V and 5 bases from J, the junction kept 12 bases outside the gene matches. Germline assignment: CDR1 SGDLS and CDR2 YYNGEE. For the CDR3, the DNA is TGTGCCAGCAGCGGACCCACAGGGGGAAGGTATACTGAAGCTTTCTTT. This sequence encodes CASSGPTGGRYTEAFF. The full variable domain, with the rest looked up from reference TRBV9 and TRBJ1-1, is DSGVTQTPKHLITATGQRVTLRCSPRSGDLSVYWYQQSLDQGLQFLIQYYNGEERAKGNILERFSAQQFPDLHSELNLSSLELGDSALYFCASSGPTGGRYTEAFFGQGTRLTVV.

This chain connects TRBV5-1 to TRBJ2-7; D possibly corresponds to TRBD1 (5 bases). The CDR3 consists of 24 residues. Germline V gives CDR1 SGHRS, CDR2 YFSETQ. The V gene lost 3 bases and the J gene lost 0 bases, with 40 bases spanning the gap. This CDR3 is CASSSREVRVGPPPNIKSSYEQYF. Written as DNA, the CDR3 is TGCGCCAGCAGCTCCCGAGAGGTCAGGGTTGGGCCCCCACCGAACATCAAAAGCTCCTACGAGCAGTACTTC.

This clone was seen once. CDR3 sequence (DNA): TGTGCCAGCAGCCGCAACAGGGCTGTCCAGAGCTCTGGAAACACCATATATTTT. Amino acids: CASSRNRAVQSSGNTIYF. The chain combines TRBV7-9 with TRBJ1-3, with D maybe TRBD1 (6 bases). The CDR3 covers 18 residues. Germline loops: CDR1 SEHNR, CDR2 FQNEAQ (reference sequence). Between the trimmed V and J ends, which lost 5 bases and 0 bases, there was a span of 20 bases.

This rearrangement joins TRBV29-1 to TRBJ2-7; 10 bases line up with TRBD1. From germline, CDR1 is SQVTM and CDR2 ANQGSEA. The V segment lost 6 bases and the J segment 3 bases; nucleotides outside the gene matches: 17. The CDR3 contains 17 residues. CDR3 sequence (DNA): TGCAGCGTCCAAACCGGAGGGTTTGGGACAGGGGTCTACGAGCAGTACTTC. Translated, it gives CSVQTGGFGTGVYEQYF.

V usage is TRBV28 and J usage is TRBJ2-3; 9 nucleotides line up with TRBD1. J was trimmed by 0 bases and V by 8 bases; bases with no gene match: 6. CDR1 is MDHEN and CDR2 is SYDVKM in the germline V gene. The CDR3 consists of 15 residues. The CDR3 bases are TGTGCCAGCGACACCGGGACAGGGAGCACAGATACGCAGTATTTT. This translates into CASDTGTGSTDTQYF.

This clone was detected only once. The chain carries TRBV7-7 and TRBJ2-1; possible D gene TRBD1, 6 bases. V lost 4 bases and J lost 5, with 12 bases in between. CDR1 SSHAT and CDR2 FNYEAQ come from the germline V gene (reference sequence). This CDR3 comprises 14 residues. The CDR3 coding sequence is TGTGCCAGCAGCTCAATTCAGGGGAACAATGAGCAGTTCTTC. It is translated as CASSSIQGNNEQFF.

V gene TRBV5-1 combines with J gene TRBJ2-6; TRBD2 might be the D (5 bases). CDR3 length equals 17 residues. Germline V gene lookup returns CDR1 SGHRS and CDR2 YFSETQ. Trimming took 2 bases from V and 1 from J, leaving 13 bases between them. The CDR3 reads CASSLRRAPSGANVLTF. The CDR3 region has the DNA TGCGCCAGCAGCTTAAGGCGGGCACCTTCTGGGGCCAACGTCCTGACTTTC.